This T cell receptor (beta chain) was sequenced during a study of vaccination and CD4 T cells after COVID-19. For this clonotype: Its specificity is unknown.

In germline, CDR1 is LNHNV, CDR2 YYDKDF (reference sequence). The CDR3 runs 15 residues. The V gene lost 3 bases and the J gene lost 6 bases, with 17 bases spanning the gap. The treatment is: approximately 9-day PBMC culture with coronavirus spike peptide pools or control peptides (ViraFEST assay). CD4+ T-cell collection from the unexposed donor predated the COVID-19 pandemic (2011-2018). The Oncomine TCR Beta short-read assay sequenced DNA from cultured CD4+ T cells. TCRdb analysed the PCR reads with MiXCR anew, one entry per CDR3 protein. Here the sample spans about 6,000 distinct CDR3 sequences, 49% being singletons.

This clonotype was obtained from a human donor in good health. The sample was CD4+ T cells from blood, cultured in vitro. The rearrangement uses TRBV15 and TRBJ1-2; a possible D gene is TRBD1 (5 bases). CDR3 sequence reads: CATSRNKGSGDGYTF. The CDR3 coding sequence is TGTGCCACCAGCAGGAATAAGGGCTCGGGGGATGGCTACACCTTC.